This TCR beta chain derives from a study of post-analysis software for immune sequencing data. Study-wide context: In terms of disease course, relapsing-remitting, secondary progressive and progressive-relapsing multiple sclerosis were included. Study observations and caveats: TRBV segments more frequent in patients than in controls numbered a few and included TRBV5-6, TRBV5-1 and TRBV20-1. Relative to controls, patients with multiple sclerosis showed significantly lower normalized Chao1 diversity. F measure showed strong co-clustering of same-batch samples.

Germline-derived CDR1 and CDR2 are SGDLS and YYNGEE. CDR3 length: 17 residues. V lost 2 bases to trimming and J lost 4 bases; unmatched junction nucleotides: 6. This clonotype was observed a few times. Its cognate antigen is unknown. Presence of unique molecular identifiers characterized the TCR beta cDNA libraries. Yield was roughly 0.5 million cDNA molecules from approximately 0.91 to 9.4 million T cells. TCRdb used MiXCR to reprocess the PCR reads, holding one entry per CDR3 protein. Of fewer than 700,000 distinct CDR3 sequences listed, about 44% are singletons. Sequencing was done on a sample of blood. The receptor comes from a girl aged 5-17 years with multiple sclerosis. The chain carries TRBV9 and TRBJ2-3; 14 bases are a match to TRBD2. CDR3 protein: CASSVTSGGALADTQYF. The CDR3, as DNA: TGTGCCAGCAGCGTGACTAGCGGGGGGGCCTTAGCAGATACGCAGTATTTT.